This section outlines one TCR beta chain sequence together with its context. The data derive from a study of blood T cell repertoires in COVID-19. At the level of the study: Nucleic acid was either cDNA or gDNA, and it came from T cells, B-cell-depleted T cells, or PBMCs.

Original methodology: The authors estimated nucleated cell counts from reference gene primer amplification. TCRdb keeps only in-frame clones here, not all; method: immunoSEQ multiplex PCR. V and J calls and clone size are copied from that table; D and trimming were computed from the DNA. Of 150,000 to 200,000 clones in the sample, about 88% were seen once. CDR1 is ENHRY, CDR2 SYGVKD, per germline. With 10 bases removed from V and 2 bases from J, the gap between germline ends came to 15 bases. The CDR3 extends over 14 amino acids. Sequenced input: PBMCs or T cells enriched from blood (not recorded which). The chain uses TRBV10-3 and TRBJ1-5; TRBD1 might be the D (5 bases). The TCR was taken from a woman aged 40 to 50 in a cohort exposed to, infected with or recovered from COVID-19 (not recorded which). CDR3 in DNA: TGTGCCACTAACAGGAATCCAGGCAATCAGCCCCAGCATTTT. Translating gives CATNRNPGNQPQHF.